This T cell receptor (beta chain) is from a study of T cells after yellow fever vaccination (dated by TCRdb to the late 2010s). Study-level background: The SMART-Seq v4 Ultra Low Input RNA kit was used to prepare libraries from fractions with low cell numbers. To follow T-cell clones before and after both primary and booster YFV17D yellow fever vaccination, bulk TCR alpha and beta repertoires underwent longitudinal sequencing. The cohort comprised two healthy male donors, one aged 18 to 30 and one aged 30 to 40 years. Blood samples were taken at several timepoints before and after primary and secondary immunization, and bulk PBMC replicates and cell subsets were isolated.

This clonotype has a count of ten or more. Which antigen it targets is not known. The sample holds no much larger clone one base away, and base qualities are not on file. Sample treatment or condition, as interpreted from the label and publication: live attenuated yellow fever vaccine strain. At every blood-draw timepoint, two biological replicates of bulk PBMCs were collected. PBMCs were isolated from peripheral blood using a standard Ficoll-Paque protocol. RNA was extracted with TriZol from bulk PBMCs, CD4 and CD8 fractions, and dextramer-positive and dextramer-negative fractions. The sample was run on an Illumina NovaSeq 6000. TCR cDNA was synthesized by 5'RACE template switching, which introduced a universal primer site and unique molecular identifiers. cDNA synthesis was primed from both the TCR alpha and TCR beta constant segments. Library amplification involved two PCR steps, and the second step added sample barcodes and sequencing adapters. Libraries were sequenced on Illumina HiSeq 2500 (2x100 bp) or NovaSeq (2x150 bp). In the original analysis: Demultiplexing of reads and collapsing into UMI consensus sequences were performed with MIGEC, and V(D)J alignment was carried out with MiXCR. Vaccine-responding clonotypes were defined with edgeR using replicate PBMC samples, requiring FDR below 0.01 and a log2 fold change above 5 up to day 15. Each bulk clonotype was labeled CD4 or CD8 based on which sequenced repertoire, CD4 or CD8, contained the clonotype at higher abundance. The public reads were run again by TCRdb, first through fastp at Q25 and then through MiXCR, and only productive beta chains were kept. One record per CDR3 amino acid sequence lists the most common genes and DNA. For this entry, the V and J calls and clone size follow TCRdb and not the study's own pipeline. Within this sample are 250,000 to 400,000 distinct CDR3 sequences, with 4.1% of them counted one time only. The top ten clones comprise around 25% of the sample.

Study-wide conclusions, independent of this receptor: Because only two donors were included in the study, the extent to which the findings can be generalized is limited. A small fraction of clonotypes appeared in both the CD4 and CD8 compartments, likely as a result of convergent recombination. Computational filtering was needed because FACS-sorted repertoires could contain abundant contaminating clonotypes from the bulk population. After the booster, most clones that had expanded after primary vaccination were detected again (around 97% of CD4 and roughly 86% of CD8), suggesting broad maintenance of memory. The secondary T-cell response was found to be weaker but faster than the primary response, with a peak reached on day 5 rather than on day 15.

Sequencing was performed on PBMCs, taken 5 days after the yellow fever booster vaccination. The clonotype originates from a young man who received the YFV17D yellow fever vaccine.

The DNA sequence is as follows: TGTGCCAGCAGCTTAGCTCCAGGTCCGAACTATGGCTACACCTTC. The encoded protein is CASSLAPGPNYGYTF. The chain links TRBV7-2 with TRBJ1-2; the D gene identity is not certain. Sequences SGHTA (CDR1) and FQGNSA (CDR2) are obtained from the germline V gene. From cysteine to phenylalanine, the CDR3 is 15 amino acids long. Left in the record is the CDR3 DNA by itself, 45 bases read in frame from the first base. V loses 0 bases of germline sequence and J loses 2 bases, and the interval between the two ends is 10 bases.